This T cell receptor beta chain was recovered during a study of blood T cell repertoires in COVID-19. Original methodology: Counts of nucleated cells, estimated from reference gene primer amplification, were obtained. Sequenced by immunoSEQ multiplex PCR; TCRdb stores in-frame clones only, minus some. The DNA gave D and trimming, while V, J and clone size come from that table. The sample carries roughly 34,000 clones, 90% recorded once. The V gene end was trimmed by 6 bases and the J gene end by 8 bases; junction bases not matched to a gene: 7. The germline gives CDR1 LGHDT, CDR2 YNNKEL (reference sequence). This CDR3 has 14 residues.

The source of this sequence is a man in his fifties or sixties with active COVID-19. V is TRBV3-1 (or the pseudogene TRBV3-2) and J is TRBJ2-2; 9 positions agree with TRBD1. Sequenced input: peripheral blood. CDR3 bases: TGTGCCAGCAGACAACAGGGGGCGAGAGGGGAGCTGTTTTTT. Translated: CASRQQGARGELFF.